Below are 10 T cell receptor beta chains sequenced from a single sample in a study of identical twins. TCRdb reprocessed the 5' RACE reads with MiXCR, giving one entry per CDR3 protein. This sample has a few hundred thousand distinct CDR3 sequences, with over 9.5% found just once. This sample also belongs to another study, concerning yellow fever vaccine responses in identical twins.

Sequenced sample: memory (CD45RO+) T cells sorted from blood. Source of these receptors: a woman aged 18-29 years in good health.

In its sample, this clonotype was seen a few times. V is TRBV7-9 and J is TRBJ2-7; D is undetermined. The germline V gene has CDR1 SEHNR and CDR2 FQNEAQ (reference sequence). V lost 4 bases to trimming and J lost 2 bases, with 12 bases between them. The CDR3 covers 14 residues. The CDR3 reads CASSSRVLTYEQYF. In DNA, the CDR3 is TGTGCCAGCAGCTCCCGGGTCCTGACCTACGAGCAGTACTTC.

The chain employs TRBV7-9 and TRBJ1-2, with 8 nucleotides matching TRBD1. V dropped 4 bases and J dropped 8; count of bases not matched to a gene: 6. CDR1 is SEHNR, CDR2 FQNEAQ, per germline (reference sequence). This CDR3 contains 13 residues. In DNA form, the CDR3 reads TGTGCCAGCAGCTCACAGGGGGAAGTCGGCTACACCTTC. Translating it yields CASSSQGEVGYTF.

This clonotype occurred a few times. J is TRBJ2-3 and V is TRBV20-1; 11 bases agree with TRBD2. This CDR3 is built from 17 residues. Unmatched junction bases numbered 5, after V lost 0 bases and J lost 0 bases. Germline V gene sequence: CDR1 DFQATT, CDR2 SNEGSKA (reference sequence). The CDR3: CSARDQTSGISTDTQYF. The CDR3 coding sequence is TGCAGTGCTAGAGACCAGACTAGCGGGATAAGCACAGATACGCAGTATTTT.

The sample holds a few counts of this clonotype. The chain employs TRBV27 and TRBJ1-2, with D possibly being TRBD1 (5 bases). The CDR3 is made up of 14 amino acids. Germline CDR1 reads MNHEY; CDR2 reads SMNVEV (reference sequence). V was shortened by 4 bases and J by 4 bases, with 13 bases between the two germline ends. Here the CDR3 reads CASSSRGGGYGYTF. Here the CDR3 DNA reads TGTGCCAGCAGTTCGAGGGGAGGAGGCTATGGCTACACCTTC.

This clonotype was seen more than once but under ten times. This chain uses TRBV6-2 or TRBV6-3 with TRBJ1-1; 7 bases agree with TRBD1. CDR1 is MNHEY and CDR2 is SVGEGT in the germline V gene. The CDR3 has 12 amino acids. V was pared by 4 bases and J by 8 bases, with 4 bases of the junction left unmatched. The DNA for the CDR3 is TGTGCCAGCAGTTCACAGGGGTCCGAAGCTTTCTTT. Its protein is CASSSQGSEAFF.

This clonotype has only a few counts. This may stem from a read error, because a much larger clone lies one nucleotide away. CDR3 protein: CASSMVGQGYDEQYF. CDR3 nucleotides: TGTGCCAGCAGTATGGTGGGACAGGGTTACGACGAGCAGTACTTC. This chain connects TRBV6-1 to TRBJ2-7; 9 bases fit TRBD1. V shed 5 bases, J shed 5 bases, and the junction held 10 bases outside the gene matches. The CDR3 is 15 amino acids. Germline V gives CDR1 MNHNS, CDR2 SASEGT.

This clonotype was detected a few times. The genes are TRBV27 and TRBJ2-3; 10 nucleotides agree with TRBD2. This CDR3 contains 17 residues. V shed 6 bases, J shed 4 bases, and the junction held 13 bases outside the gene matches. Germline assignment: CDR1 MNHEY and CDR2 SMNVEV (reference sequence). The CDR3 DNA follows: TGTGCCAGCAGCCTCAGCTCTAGCGGGAGAACACCAGATACGCAGTATTTT. It codes for CASSLSSSGRTPDTQYF.

This chain connects TRBV4-1 to TRBJ2-7; D unclear. Per germline, CDR1 MGHRA and CDR2 YSYEKL. The CDR3 is 14 residues long. V was clipped by 0 bases and J by 9 bases, with 15 bases between them. The CDR3 DNA reads TGCGCCAGCAGCCAAGATGGTTCCCTGTTCGGGCAGTACTTC. It translates to CASSQDGSLFGQYF.

V and J are TRBV24-1 and TRBJ2-2; D perhaps matches TRBD2 (6 bases). Trimming cost V 0 bases and J 1 base, with 14 bases left between them. Per the germline V gene, CDR1 is KGHDR and CDR2 is SFDVKD. The CDR3 sequence is 18 residues long. The CDR3 region is CATSDLPGLARNTGELFF. The CDR3 region has the DNA TGTGCCACCAGTGATTTGCCCGGGCTAGCGCGGAACACCGGGGAGCTGTTTTTT.

CDR3 loop: CASSRDQGEAGLFF. In nucleotides, the CDR3 is TGTGCCAGCAGCCGAGACCAGGGTGAGGCTGGACTGTTTTTT. The J gene is TRBJ1-4, the V gene TRBV7-8; D possibly corresponds to TRBD1 (5 bases). Germline V gene sequence: CDR1 SGHVS, CDR2 FQNEAQ. Trimming removed 5 bases from V and 13 bases from J, with 20 bases in between. There are 14 residues in the CDR3.